These 23 T cell receptor beta chains share one sample of origin, sequenced in a study of T-cell memory formation after mild COVID-19. TCRdb re-called the 5' RACE reads through MiXCR, storing one row per CDR3 protein. The table lists approximately 410,000 distinct CDR3 sequences, about 22% of them singletons. The specimen was PBMCs or a T cell subset sorted from them (not recorded which). Receptors were obtained from an adult woman who had mild COVID-19 (a few samples of this study predate the infection). Cell type and time point are not known.

This clonotype was seen at least ten times. V gene TRBV24-1 combines with J gene TRBJ2-1; D call uncertain. Trimming pared 4 bases from V and 8 bases from J, leaving 11 bases between. CDR3 size: 13 residues. The germline gives CDR1 KGHDR, CDR2 SFDVKD. The CDR3 spells CATSEPPDDEQFF. CDR3 nucleotide sequence: TGTGCCACCAGTGAACCTCCCGACGATGAGCAGTTCTTC.

V gene TRBV5-6 combines with J gene TRBJ2-1, with D perhaps given as TRBD1 or TRBD2 (5 bases each). This CDR3 spans 11 amino acids. V was clipped by 1 base and J by 14 bases, with 10 bases between them. Germline CDR1 reads SGHDT; CDR2 reads YYEEEE. In nucleotides, the CDR3 is TGTGCCAGCAGCTTGACGGGACGGGAGTTCTTC. Its protein is CASSLTGREFF.

The chain is built from TRBV25-1 and TRBJ1-1, with 7 bases aligning to TRBD1. The CDR3 consists of 17 residues. V dropped 1 base and J dropped 4; count of bases not matched to a gene: 12. From germline, CDR1 is MGHDK and CDR2 SYGVNS. The CDR3 loop reads CASSELMEQGTSTEAFF. CDR3 nucleotides: TGTGCCAGCAGTGAATTAATGGAACAGGGGACGTCCACTGAAGCTTTCTTT.

This clonotype was seen a few times. The chain joins TRBV6-2 or TRBV6-3 to TRBJ2-7; D is possibly TRBD2 (5 bases). Per the germline V gene, CDR1 is MNHEY and CDR2 is SVGEGT. Trimming took off 4 bases at V and 0 bases at J, with 16 bases between the two ends. The CDR3 extends over 16 amino acids. The CDR3 spells CASSFVPLRDSYEQYF. DNA of the CDR3: TGTGCCAGCAGTTTTGTCCCGCTCCGGGACTCCTACGAGCAGTACTTC.

This clonotype was detected once. The chain couples TRBV7-3 to TRBJ2-5; tentatively, D is TRBD2 (6 bases). The V and J ends lost 6 bases and 5 bases respectively, with 19 bases between them. The CDR3 sequence is 15 residues long. The germline gives CDR1 SGHTA, CDR2 FQGTGA. CDR3: CASRLGRGVGETQYF. The CDR3 nucleotides read TGTGCCAGCAGATTAGGGCGGGGAGTCGGGGAGACCCAGTACTTC.

The V gene is TRBV12-3 or TRBV12-4, the J gene TRBJ2-2; 10 bases agree with TRBD2. The CDR3 is 15 amino acids. V gave up 4 bases and J gave up 7 bases; unmatched junction bases: 6. The CDR3 here is CASSSLAGAGGELFF. The CDR3 nucleotides read TGTGCCAGCAGTTCTCTAGCGGGGGCAGGCGGGGAGCTGTTTTTT.

This clonotype occurred many times. The rearrangement uses TRBV5-1 and TRBJ1-1; D is unclear. The CDR3 has 12 amino acids. Germline assignment: CDR1 SGHRS and CDR2 YFSETQ. Trimming cost V 0 bases and J 4 bases, with 4 bases left between them. Here the CDR3 reads CASSLGVTEAFF. DNA of the CDR3: TGCGCCAGCAGCTTGGGTGTCACTGAAGCTTTCTTT.

This clonotype came up a few times. The chain has TRBV24-1 and TRBJ2-2; 8 positions agree with TRBD1. The ends lost 4 bases at V and 4 bases at J; junction bases unmatched: 7. Germline loops: CDR1 KGHDR, CDR2 SFDVKD. This CDR3 has 16 amino acids. The DNA for the CDR3 is TGTGCCACCAGTGACCAGGGACAGGTGCCCACCGGGGAGCTGTTTTTT. It yields the protein CATSDQGQVPTGELFF.

V is TRBV6-2 or TRBV6-3 and J is TRBJ1-5; possibly TRBD1 for D (5 bases). The CDR3 has 17 amino acids. Germline CDR1 reads MNHEY; CDR2 reads SVGEGT. With 5 bases removed from V and 0 bases from J, the gap between germline ends came to 17 bases. CDR3 protein: CASSPWLGTGSNQPQHF. In DNA form, the CDR3 reads TGTGCCAGCAGTCCTTGGCTAGGGACTGGTAGCAATCAGCCCCAGCATTTT.

The table lists this clonotype with a few counts. The chain uses TRBV20-1 and TRBJ2-1, with 10 nucleotides matching TRBD2. Germline CDR1 and CDR2: DFQATT and SNEGSKA (reference sequence). The CDR3 is 16 residues long. With V trimmed by 0 bases and J by 10 bases, 12 bases remained unmatched. CDR3 bases: TGCAGTGCTAGAGAACCGATAGCGGGGGGCCCTAACGAGCAGTTCTTC. Protein product: CSAREPIAGGPNEQFF.

The chain is built from TRBV6-5 and TRBJ2-7; D call uncertain. The germline gives CDR1 MNHEY, CDR2 SVGAGI. There are 14 residues in the CDR3. The V end was cut by 4 bases, the J end by 0 bases, with 10 bases between. This CDR3 is CASSSPSSSYEQYF. CDR3 nucleotides: TGTGCCAGCAGTTCCCCGTCAAGCTCCTACGAGCAGTACTTC.

A few counts support this clonotype. The chain recombines TRBV27 with TRBJ2-7, with a weak D call TRBD1 (5 bases). The V gene lost 4 bases and the J gene lost 0 bases, with 13 bases spanning the gap. The germline gives CDR1 MNHEY, CDR2 SMNVEV (reference sequence). This CDR3 comprises 15 residues. CDR3 DNA sequence: TGTGCCAGCAGTTCGAAGGGGCGTAGCTCCTACGAGCAGTACTTC. It translates to CASSSKGRSSYEQYF.

This clonotype was found a few times. The CDR3 protein is CASSYGQLSTDTQYF. CDR3 nucleotides: TGTGCCAGCAGCTACGGACAGCTTAGCACAGATACGCAGTATTTT. The chain uses TRBV5-5 and TRBJ2-3; perhaps TRBD1 as D (6 bases). From germline, CDR1 is SGHKS and CDR2 YYEKEE (reference sequence). The ends were cut back, 3 bases at V and 0 bases at J, with 11 bases in the middle. CDR3 length: 15 residues.

This chain connects TRBV18 to TRBJ1-1; a weak D match, TRBD1 (5 bases). Germline-derived CDR1 and CDR2 are KGHSH and LQKENI. The CDR3 is 16 residues long. Trimming left V 3 bases short and J 4 bases short, with 18 bases between. The CDR3 here is CASSPQKWGTPTEAFF. The CDR3 bases are TGTGCCAGCTCACCGCAGAAATGGGGGACGCCCACTGAAGCTTTCTTT.

CDR3 nucleotides: TGTGCCAGCAGCCTTCAACAGGGGGCGAAAATCCCCCTCCACTTT. Its protein product is CASSLQQGAKIPLHF. The chain uses TRBV16 and TRBJ1-6; 9 positions agree with TRBD1. V lost 4 bases to trimming and J lost 13 bases; unmatched junction nucleotides: 11. CDR3 length: 15 residues. Germline loops: CDR1 KGHSY, CDR2 FQNENV.

This clonotype has just a few counts. V is TRBV7-9 and J is TRBJ1-1; D unresolved. Germline V CDR1 and CDR2: SEHNR, FQNEAQ (reference sequence). This CDR3 region has 12 residues. Trimming took off 2 bases at V and 4 bases at J, with 5 bases between the two ends. The CDR3 nucleotides are TGTGCCAGCAGCTTATGGTCCACTGAAGCTTTCTTT. Its translation: CASSLWSTEAFF.

CDR3 region: CASSQDGGQGGRGSLLNEKLFF. The CDR3 DNA follows: TGCGCCAGCAGCCAAGATGGCGGACAGGGGGGACGAGGGTCCCTCCTAAATGAAAAACTGTTTTTT. This chain connects TRBV4-1 to TRBJ1-4, with TRBD1 identical over 10 bases. CDR3 length: 22 amino acids. The V and J ends lost 0 bases and 5 bases, in that order; junction bases with no gene match: 21. The germline CDR1 and CDR2 sequences are MGHRA and YSYEKL.

The V gene is TRBV20-1, the J gene TRBJ1-5, with TRBD1 matching 7 bases. Germline V gene lookup returns CDR1 DFQATT and CDR2 SNEGSKA (reference sequence). Germline trimming cut 6 bases from V and 7 bases from J; bases unmatched to any gene: 9. The length of the CDR3 is 13 residues. The CDR3 nucleotides read TGCAGTGCAAGCAGGGGGAGTAGGCAGCCCCAGCATTTT. Translation: CSASRGSRQPQHF.

In its sample, this clonotype was seen a few times. This rearrangement joins TRBV9 to TRBJ2-1; the D gene could be TRBD1 or TRBD2 (5 bases each). With 0 bases removed from V and 10 bases from J, the gap between germline ends came to 11 bases. This CDR3 has 13 amino acids. The germline gives CDR1 SGDLS, CDR2 YYNGEE. Here the CDR3 DNA reads TGTGCCAGCAGCGTAGACGGGACGGGGGAGCAGTTCTTC. It encodes CASSVDGTGEQFF. Variable domain in full (rest from reference TRBV9 and TRBJ2-1): DSGVTQTPKHLITATGQRVTLRCSPRSGDLSVYWYQQSLDQGLQFLIQYYNGEERAKGNILERFSAQQFPDLHSELNLSSLELGDSALYFCASSVDGTGEQFFGPGTRLTVL.

This clonotype showed up just a few times. The chain links TRBV29-1 to TRBJ1-6; no clear D. Trimming stripped 6 bases from V and 7 bases from J, with 10 bases between. This CDR3 comprises 12 residues. Germline assignment: CDR1 SQVTM and CDR2 ANQGSEA. The DNA for the CDR3 is TGCAGCGTACGGACGGGCAATTCACCCCTCCACTTT. Residues: CSVRTGNSPLHF.

This clonotype was observed at least ten times. The chain employs TRBV24-1 and TRBJ2-3; D is unclear. The germline V and J ends were trimmed by 9 bases and 6 bases, with 9 bases remaining between them. Germline V gene data show CDR1 as KGHDR and CDR2 as SFDVKD. The CDR3 spans 11 residues. CDR3 in amino acids: CATSAADTQYF. Here the CDR3 DNA reads TGTGCCACCTCCGCAGCGGATACGCAGTATTTT.

The chain couples TRBV7-9 to TRBJ2-7; no reliable D call. The CDR3 has 13 residues. V was shortened by 2 bases and J by 9 bases, with 14 bases between the two germline ends. Germline loops: CDR1 SEHNR, CDR2 FQNEAQ (reference sequence). In DNA, the CDR3 is TGTGCCAGCAGCTTATGGTCAAGTTGGGGGCAGTACTTC. Protein: CASSLWSSWGQYF.

This clonotype came up a few times. The rearrangement uses TRBV7-2 and TRBJ1-2, with 7 bases identical to TRBD1. The CDR3 is 13 amino acids. Unmatched junction bases numbered 4, after V lost 5 bases and J lost 4 bases. Germline lookup yields CDR1 SGHTA and CDR2 FQGNSA. The CDR3 sequence: CASSRDRAYGYTF. The CDR3 region has the DNA TGTGCCAGCAGCCGAGACAGGGCCTATGGCTACACCTTC. Drawing the rest from reference TRBV7-2 and TRBJ1-2, the complete variable domain is GAGVSQSPSNKVTEKGKDVELRCDPISGHTALYWYRQSLGQGLEFLIYFQGNSAPDKSGLPSDRFSAERTGGSVSTLTIQRTQQEDSAVYLCASSRDRAYGYTFGSGTRLTVV.